This is a list of T cell receptor beta chains from one sample in a study of cytomegalovirus exposure and HLA in healthy donors. Profiling relied on immunoSEQ multiplex PCR, and the TCRdb table lists in-frame clones only, not all of them. The table shows around 260,000 clones, with around 91% occurring only once. Sequenced: PBMCs. The receptor set was obtained from a young woman in good health and CMV-seronegative. Both conserved end residues are part of each CDR3. D genes are given only for firm matches. Clone size is stated in some rows and not others, as once, few, many or a class when expanded.

>NA|TRBV11-2|TRBJ2-7|NA
CASSLDPTYEQYF
TGTGCCAGCAGCTTAGATCCAACCTACGAGCAGTACTTC
>NA|TRBV19|TRBJ1-2|NA
CASSHGINYGYTF
TGTGCCAGTAGCCACGGGATTAACTATGGCTACACCTTC
>NA|TRBV6-5|TRBJ2-1|NA
CASSYSNSGRQFF
TGTGCCAGCAGTTACTCGAATTCGGGAAGGCAGTTCTTC
>NA|TRBV6-4|TRBJ1-1|NA
CASSLTESNTEAFF
TGTGCCAGCAGCCTGACAGAATCGAACACTGAAGCTTTCTTT
>once|TRBV5-3|TRBJ2-7|NA
CARRPLHEQYF
TGTGCCAGAAGACCCTTGCACGAGCAGTACTTC
>once|TRBV11-2|TRBJ2-2|TRBD2
CASSWGLADPIGELFF
TGTGCCAGCAGCTGGGGACTAGCGGACCCAATCGGGGAGCTGTTTTTT
>NA|TRBV28|TRBJ2-7|NA
CASSSRPEQYF
TGTGCCAGCAGTTCTAGACCCGAGCAGTACTTC
>NA|TRBV2|TRBJ2-5|NA
CASSGWDTKETQYF
TGTGCCAGCAGTGGTTGGGACACCAAAGAGACCCAGTACTTC
>few|TRBV10-3|TRBJ1-1|NA
CAISDGQGLPEAFF
TGTGCCATCAGTGACGGCCAGGGGCTACCTGAAGCTTTCTTT
>once|TRBV5-1|TRBJ2-2|NA
CASSLDGSDTGELFF
TGCGCCAGCAGCTTGGACGGGAGTGACACCGGGGAGCTGTTTTTT
>NA|TRBV11-2|TRBJ2-7|TRBD1
CASSLGTVPGHEQYF
TGTGCCAGCAGCTTGGGGACAGTCCCTGGTCACGAGCAGTACTTC
>NA|TRBV4-3|TRBJ2-2|TRBD2
CASSQDPGLGIGSAGELFF
TGCGCCAGCAGCCAAGATCCGGGACTAGGGATCGGGTCGGCCGGGGAGCTGTTTTTT
>NA|TRBV28|TRBJ2-5|TRBD2
CASSFHLAGGSQETQYF
TGTGCCAGCAGTTTCCACCTAGCGGGAGGGTCACAAGAGACCCAGTACTTC
>NA|TRBV28|TRBJ2-7|TRBD1
CASTPTGSTYEQYF
TGTGCCAGCACCCCGACAGGGTCAACCTACGAGCAGTACTTC
>NA|TRBV7-8|TRBJ2-3|NA
CASSRSTTGSRRVATNTQYF
TGTGCCAGCAGCAGGTCCACTACCGGGAGTCGTAGGGTGGCAACGAATACGCAGTATTTT
>NA|TRBV4-3|TRBJ2-1|TRBD2
CASSQVSSQHGTSVRNEQFF
TGCGCCAGCAGCCAAGTAAGCTCCCAGCACGGGACTAGCGTCCGCAATGAGCAGTTCTTC
>NA|TRBV6-6|TRBJ2-7|TRBD2
CASSVGLAVRDEQYF
TGTGCCAGCAGCGTGGGACTAGCTGTCCGCGACGAGCAGTACTTC
>NA|TRBV2|TRBJ2-1|TRBD1
CASSPPDRAYNEQFF
TGTGCCAGCAGTCCTCCTGACAGGGCCTACAATGAGCAGTTCTTC
>NA|TRBV27|TRBJ2-2|NA
CASIGLGWTGELFF
TGTGCCAGCATCGGGCTAGGTTGGACCGGGGAGCTGTTTTTT
>NA|TRBV4-1|TRBJ2-7|NA
CASSHGKDARVYEQYF
TGCGCCAGCAGCCATGGGAAGGATGCGCGGGTCTACGAGCAGTACTTC
>NA|TRBV7-2|TRBJ2-7|TRBD1
CASSLGQGTYEQYF
TGTGCCAGCAGCTTGGGACAGGGGACGTACGAGCAGTACTTC
>once|TRBV4-1|TRBJ1-1|TRBD1
CASSQRQGLSTEAFF
TGCGCCAGCAGCCAGAGACAGGGTCTAAGCACTGAAGCTTTCTTT
>NA|TRBV10-3|TRBJ2-3|NA
CAISESRGDWADTQYF
TGTGCCATCAGTGAGTCGAGAGGGGATTGGGCAGATACGCAGTATTTT
>NA|TRBV4-1|TRBJ2-7|NA
CASSQGRSSSYEQYF
TGCGCCAGCAGCCAAGGACGGTCCAGCTCCTACGAGCAGTACTTC
>NA|TRBV18|TRBJ1-1|NA
CASSPLSQAGNTEAFF
TGTGCCAGCTCACCCCTATCTCAAGCTGGGAACACTGAAGCTTTCTTT
>NA|TRBV27|TRBJ2-7|NA
CASSLSGSEQYF
TGTGCCAGCAGTTTATCAGGATCCGAGCAGTACTTC
>once|TRBV7-9|TRBJ2-7|NA
CASSPQGLSAYEQYF
TGTGCCAGCAGTCCGCAGGGGTTATCGGCCTACGAGCAGTACTTC
>NA|TRBV27|TRBJ2-7|TRBD2
CASSQTPGLADKQYF
TGTGCCAGCAGCCAGACACCGGGACTAGCAGATAAGCAGTACTTC
>NA|TRBV9|TRBJ2-1|NA
CASSVWGSSYNEQFF
TGTGCCAGCAGCGTTTGGGGGAGCTCCTACAATGAGCAGTTCTTC
>NA|TRBV29-1|TRBJ1-2|TRBD1
CSASGFVIGDRANYGYTF
TGCAGCGCCTCGGGTTTTGTTATTGGGGACAGGGCTAACTATGGCTACACCTTC
>NA|TRBV19|TRBJ2-7|NA
CASSRQHLSYEQYF
TGTGCCAGTAGTCGACAGCACCTTTCCTACGAGCAGTACTTC
>NA|TRBV19|TRBJ2-7|NA
CASSWGPNSYEQYF
TGTGCCAGTAGCTGGGGACCGAACTCCTACGAGCAGTACTTC
>NA|TRBV27|TRBJ2-1|TRBD2
CASSYPGLGYNEQFF
TGTGCCAGCAGTTACCCAGGACTAGGATACAATGAGCAGTTCTTC
>NA|TRBV30|TRBJ1-2|NA
CAWSVFRQDYGYTF
TGTGCCTGGAGTGTATTCCGACAGGACTATGGCTACACCTTC
>NA|TRBV29-1|TRBJ2-7|TRBD2
CSVVELAGDEQYF
TGCAGCGTTGTAGAACTAGCGGGAGACGAGCAGTACTTC
>NA|TRBV11-2|TRBJ1-4|NA
CASSLNRDEKLFF
TGTGCCAGCAGCTTAAACAGGGATGAAAAACTGTTTTTT
>NA|TRBV4-1|TRBJ2-7|NA
CASSQVHLGTYEQYF
TGCGCCAGCAGCCAGGTCCATCTAGGCACCTACGAGCAGTACTTC
>NA|TRBV9|TRBJ2-2|NA
CASSPAGRGIAGELFF
TGTGCCAGCAGCCCAGCGGGCAGGGGTATAGCCGGGGAGCTGTTTTTT
>NA|TRBV6-5|TRBJ2-7|NA
CASSYAVRDEQYF
TGTGCCAGCAGTTACGCGGTAAGAGACGAGCAGTACTTC
>NA|TRBV7-3|TRBJ2-3|NA
CASSPLAMATLHTQYF
TGTGCCAGCAGCCCTCTAGCGATGGCCACCCTTCATACGCAGTATTTT
>NA|TRBV28|TRBJ2-7|TRBD2
CASTPSPLAGVYEQYF
TGTGCCAGCACCCCCTCCCCACTAGCGGGAGTCTACGAGCAGTACTTC
>NA|TRBV5-1|TRBJ2-7|TRBD2
CASSKEGTSKGPYEQYF
TGCGCCAGCAGCAAGGAGGGGACTAGCAAGGGGCCCTACGAGCAGTACTTC
>NA|TRBV28|TRBJ1-4|TRBD1
CASSRGQGLEKLFF
TGTGCCAGCAGCCGCGGACAGGGGCTAGAAAAACTGTTTTTT